Listed below are T cell receptor beta chains from one sample, sequenced in a study of Graves' ophthalmopathy and Graves' hyperthyroidism. TCRdb redid the calling of the multiplex PCR reads with MiXCR, one entry per CDR3 protein. The profile shows more than 550,000 distinct CDR3 sequences, 35% to 45% of them singletons. Material for sequencing was peripheral blood. The receptor source for this set is an adult man with Graves' ophthalmopathy. Both conserved end residues are part of each CDR3. Each record gives: D gene, clone size, J gene, CDR3 length, V gene, CDR3 protein, CDR3 DNA. The D gene is left open where the match is weak. A row's size may be missing; if present it is once, few, many or a size class.

>TRBD1|.|TRBJ1-2|12|TRBV29-1
CSGESGGYGYTF
TGCAGCGGGGAATCAGGGGGCTATGGCTACACCTTC
>.|once|TRBJ2-5|14|TRBV29-1
CSLSGGVGQETQYF
TGCAGCTTGTCCGGGGGCGTTGGGCAAGAGACCCAGTACTTC
>TRBD1|.|TRBJ1-2|14|TRBV10-3
CAIRQGADTEGYTF
TGTGCCATCAGGCAGGGGGCGGACACTGAAGGCTACACCTTC
>.|many|TRBJ1-3|10|TRBV12-3/TRBV12-4
CASSQDREDF
TGTGCCAGCAGTCAAGACAGAGAAGATTTT
>TRBD2|.|TRBJ2-7|16|TRBV29-1
CSASCGASGGVTEQYF
TGCAGTGCCAGCTGCGGCGCTAGCGGGGGGGTTACGGAGCAGTACTTC
>TRBD1|.|TRBJ1-1|16|TRBV5-6
CASSQSGGAMWTEAFF
TGTGCCAGCAGTCAATCAGGGGGCGCGATGTGGACTGAAGCTTTCTTT
>.|.|TRBJ1-5|17|TRBV19
CASSPIRGAALNQPQHF
TGTGCCAGTAGTCCTATACGGGGGGCGGCTCTCAATCAGCCCCAGCATTTT
>.|many|TRBJ1-5|12|TRBV7-2
CASSLAGGGQHF
TGTGCCAGCAGCTTAGCGGGGGGGGGCCAGCATTTT
>TRBD2|.|TRBJ2-5|15|TRBV19
CASSINGGRGETQYF
TGTGCCAGTAGTATTAACGGCGGGAGGGGAGAGACCCAGTACTTC
>.|many|TRBJ2-7|14|TRBV15
CATSRTGGVYEQYF
TGTGCCACCAGCAGAACAGGGGGGGTTTACGAGCAGTACTTC
>.|.|TRBJ1-3|17|TRBV5-4
CASSQGLSRSSGNTIYF
TGTGCCAGCAGCCAAGGTTTATCGCGTTCCTCTGGAAACACCATATATTTT
>.|many|TRBJ1-1|16|TRBV5-1
CASSRGDRSMNTEAFF
TGCGCCAGCAGCCGGGGGGACCGGTCCATGAACACTGAAGCTTTCTTT
>.|many|TRBJ2-5|15|TRBV7-9
CASSLGWDSVKTQYF
TGTGCCAGCAGCTTAGGATGGGATTCAGTAAAGACCCAGTACTTC
>.|few|TRBJ2-7|12|TRBV2
CASSEVDRKQYF
TGTGCCAGCAGTGAAGTCGACAGGAAGCAGTACTTC
>.|.|TRBJ2-7|13|TRBV29-1
CSSSRTVGYEQYF
TGCAGCAGTTCCAGGACAGTCGGTTACGAGCAGTACTTC
>TRBD1|.|TRBJ1-2|15|TRBV5-4
CASSSGGAVSYGYTF
TGTGCCAGCAGCTCAGGGGGCGCGGTTTCCTATGGCTACACCTTC
>.|many|TRBJ2-7|15|TRBV7-2
CASSLGVGQAYEQYF
TGTGCCAGCAGCTTAGGGGTGGGGCAAGCCTACGAGCAGTACTTC
>.|.|TRBJ1-4|16|TRBV6-5
CASRGGRYVANEKLFF
TGTGCCAGCAGAGGGGGACGTTACGTGGCTAATGAAAAACTGTTTTTT
>TRBD1|.|TRBJ1-6|16|TRBV24-1
CATSDRDRRPYSPLHF
TGTGCCACCAGTGACAGGGACAGGCGGCCTTATTCACCCCTCCACTTT
>.|many|TRBJ1-2|14|TRBV24-1
CATSDYSVGYGYTF
TGTGCCACCAGTGATTACAGCGTGGGCTATGGCTACACCTTC
>.|many|TRBJ2-7|15|TRBV7-2
CASSLNPTAGYEQYF
TGTGCCAGCAGCCTCAACCCCACCGCAGGGTACGAGCAGTACTTC
>.|.|TRBJ2-1|17|TRBV7-2
CASSLAVAGSSYNEQFF
TGTGCCAGCAGCTTAGCGGTGGCGGGGAGCTCCTACAATGAGCAGTTCTTC
>.|.|TRBJ1-4|13|TRBV10-3
CAISESLGGTLFF
TGTGCCATCAGTGAGTCATTAGGCGGGACCCTGTTTTTT
>TRBD1|.|TRBJ2-7|13|TRBV5-1
CASSSTTGNEQYF
TGCGCCAGCAGCTCTACGACAGGGAACGAGCAGTACTTC
>.|many|TRBJ2-7|12|TRBV10-3
CAISPQGREQYF
TGTGCCATCAGTCCACAGGGACGAGAGCAGTACTTC
>.|.|TRBJ2-2|15|TRBV5-5
CASSLGGISTGELFF
TGTGCCAGCAGCTTGGGAGGGATAAGTACCGGGGAGCTGTTTTTT
>TRBD1|.|TRBJ1-6|16|TRBV10-3
CASRDSGTGGDSPLHF
TGTGCCAGCAGGGATAGTGGGACAGGGGGAGATTCACCCCTCCACTTT
>.|.|TRBJ2-7|15|TRBV5-1
CASSLALGTAYEQYF
TGCGCCAGCAGCTTGGCCCTCGGAACCGCATACGAGCAGTACTTC
>.|many|TRBJ2-7|12|TRBV2
CASGQKPYEQYF
TGTGCCAGCGGTCAGAAACCCTACGAGCAGTACTTC
>.|.|TRBJ2-5|12|TRBV15
CATRGEGETQYF
TGTGCCACCCGGGGTGAGGGGGAGACCCAGTACTTC
>.|.|TRBJ2-2|18|TRBV4-3
CASSQVSPALSFTGELFF
TGCGCCAGCAGCCAAGTATCCCCAGCCCTATCGTTCACCGGGGAGCTGTTTTTT
>TRBD1|.|TRBJ2-2|16|TRBV25-1
CASSERDRGNTGELFF
TGTGCCAGCAGTGAACGGGACAGGGGAAACACCGGGGAGCTGTTTTTT
>TRBD1|many|TRBJ1-1|11|TRBV7-9
CASSPTGPTFF
TGTGCCAGCAGCCCGACAGGGCCAACTTTCTTT
>.|many|TRBJ2-2|15|TRBV5-4
CASSLAHGGTGELFF
TGTGCCAGCAGCTTGGCCCATGGTGGCACCGGGGAGCTGTTTTTT
>.|few|TRBJ1-4|21|TRBV9
CASSAELLSGSYIRANEKLFF
TGTGCCAGCAGCGCAGAACTACTGTCCGGGAGTTACATCAGGGCTAATGAAAAACTGTTTTTT
>.|many|TRBJ1-5|12|TRBV2
CASSQGYQPQHF
TGTGCCAGCAGTCAAGGATATCAGCCCCAGCATTTT
>TRBD1|many|TRBJ1-2|15|TRBV9
CASSVATGINYGYTF
TGTGCCAGCAGCGTGGCGACAGGGATCAACTATGGCTACACCTTC
>.|many|TRBJ2-7|17|TRBV4-2
CASSQDPRRTPSEKQYF
TGTGCCAGCAGCCAAGACCCACGAAGAACACCATCAGAGAAGCAGTACTTC
>.|.|TRBJ1-1|12|TRBV7-9
CASSPQGKEAFF
TGTGCCAGCAGCCCCCAGGGGAAGGAAGCTTTCTTT
>.|few|TRBJ2-3|14|TRBV7-9
CASSPQPSTDTQYF
TGTGCCAGCAGCCCCCAACCTAGCACAGATACGCAGTATTTT
>TRBD2|.|TRBJ2-5|17|TRBV4-2
CASSQGRTSGLQETQYF
TGTGCCAGCAGCCAAGGCCGGACTAGCGGGCTCCAAGAGACCCAGTACTTC
>TRBD2|.|TRBJ2-7|15|TRBV15
CATSSTTSGRYEQYF
TGTGCCACCAGCAGCACAACTAGCGGGAGGTACGAGCAGTACTTC